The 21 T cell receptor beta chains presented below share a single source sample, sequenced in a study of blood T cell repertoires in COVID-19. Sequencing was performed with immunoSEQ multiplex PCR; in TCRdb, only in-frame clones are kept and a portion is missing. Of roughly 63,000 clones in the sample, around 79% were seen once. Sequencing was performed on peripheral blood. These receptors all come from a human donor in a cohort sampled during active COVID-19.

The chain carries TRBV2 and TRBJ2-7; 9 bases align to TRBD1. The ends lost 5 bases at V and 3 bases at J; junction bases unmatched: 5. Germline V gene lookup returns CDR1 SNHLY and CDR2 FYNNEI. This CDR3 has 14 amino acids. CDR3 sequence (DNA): TGTGCCAGCAGTTGGACAGGGGCCGGCTACGAGCAGTACTTC. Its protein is CASSWTGAGYEQYF.

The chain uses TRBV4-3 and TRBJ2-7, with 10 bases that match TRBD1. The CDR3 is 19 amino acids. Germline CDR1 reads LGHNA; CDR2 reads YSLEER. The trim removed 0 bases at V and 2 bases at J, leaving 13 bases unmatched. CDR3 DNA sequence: TGCGCCAGCAGCCAAGATAGGGTGGACAGGGGGACTTTGGCCTACGAGCAGTACTTC. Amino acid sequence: CASSQDRVDRGTLAYEQYF.

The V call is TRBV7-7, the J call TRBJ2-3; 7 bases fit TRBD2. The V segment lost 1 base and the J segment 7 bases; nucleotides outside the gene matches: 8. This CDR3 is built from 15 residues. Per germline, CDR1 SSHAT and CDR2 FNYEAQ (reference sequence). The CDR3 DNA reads TGTGCCAGCAGCTTAGGGCTAGCGGAGGAGTATACGCAGTATTTT. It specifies CASSLGLAEEYTQYF.

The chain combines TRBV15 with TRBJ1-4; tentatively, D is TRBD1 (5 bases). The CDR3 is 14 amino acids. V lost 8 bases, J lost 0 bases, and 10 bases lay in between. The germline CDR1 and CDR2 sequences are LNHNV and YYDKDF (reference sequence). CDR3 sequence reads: CATRLGATNEKLFF. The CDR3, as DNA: TGTGCCACCCGGTTAGGGGCAACTAATGAAAAACTGTTTTTT.

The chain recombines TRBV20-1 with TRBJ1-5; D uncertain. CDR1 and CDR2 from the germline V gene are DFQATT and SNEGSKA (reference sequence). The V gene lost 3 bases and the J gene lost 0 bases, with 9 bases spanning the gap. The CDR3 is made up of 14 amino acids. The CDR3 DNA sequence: TGCAGTGCTAGTTGGCCGTATAGCAATCAGCCCCAGCATTTT. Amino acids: CSASWPYSNQPQHF.

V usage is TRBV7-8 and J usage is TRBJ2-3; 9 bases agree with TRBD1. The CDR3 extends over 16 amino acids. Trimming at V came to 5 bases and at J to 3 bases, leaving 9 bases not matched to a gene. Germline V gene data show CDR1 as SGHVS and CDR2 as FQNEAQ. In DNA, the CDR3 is TGTGCCAGCAGCACTACCGGGACAGGGAGGACAGATACGCAGTATTTT. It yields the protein CASSTTGTGRTDTQYF.

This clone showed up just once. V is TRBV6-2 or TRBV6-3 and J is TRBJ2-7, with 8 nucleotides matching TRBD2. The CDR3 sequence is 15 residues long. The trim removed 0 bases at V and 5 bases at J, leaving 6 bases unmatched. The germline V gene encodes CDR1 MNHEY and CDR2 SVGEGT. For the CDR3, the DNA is TGTGCCAGCAGTTACTCGAACAGCGGGGGACACGAGCAGTACTTC. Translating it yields CASSYSNSGGHEQYF.

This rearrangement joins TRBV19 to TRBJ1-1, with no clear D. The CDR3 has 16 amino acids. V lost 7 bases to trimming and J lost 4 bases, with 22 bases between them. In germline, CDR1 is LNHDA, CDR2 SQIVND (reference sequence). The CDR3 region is CASISRMATGSTEAFF. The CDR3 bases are TGTGCCAGTATCTCAAGGATGGCTACGGGGAGCACTGAAGCTTTCTTT.

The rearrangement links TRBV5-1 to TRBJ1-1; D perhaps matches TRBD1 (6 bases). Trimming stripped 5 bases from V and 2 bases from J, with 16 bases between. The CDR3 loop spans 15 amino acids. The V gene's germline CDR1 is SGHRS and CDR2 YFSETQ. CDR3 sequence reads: CASRLQGLRNTEAFF. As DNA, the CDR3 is TGCGCCAGCAGATTACAGGGTTTGAGAAACACTGAAGCTTTCTTT.

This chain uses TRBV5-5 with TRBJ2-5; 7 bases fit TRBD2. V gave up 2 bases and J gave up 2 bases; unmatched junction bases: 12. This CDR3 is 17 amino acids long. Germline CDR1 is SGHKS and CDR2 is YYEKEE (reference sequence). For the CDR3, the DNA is TGTGCCAGCAGCTTTCTAATGGCGGGAGTTAGTCAAGAGACCCAGTACTTC. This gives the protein CASSFLMAGVSQETQYF.

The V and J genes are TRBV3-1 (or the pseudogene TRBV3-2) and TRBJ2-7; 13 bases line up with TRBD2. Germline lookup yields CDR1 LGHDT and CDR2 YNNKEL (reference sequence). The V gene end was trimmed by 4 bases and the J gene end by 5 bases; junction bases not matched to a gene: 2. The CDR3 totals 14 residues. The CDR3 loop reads CASSLGLAGDEQYF. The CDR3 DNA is TGTGCCAGCAGCCTCGGACTAGCGGGAGACGAGCAGTACTTC.

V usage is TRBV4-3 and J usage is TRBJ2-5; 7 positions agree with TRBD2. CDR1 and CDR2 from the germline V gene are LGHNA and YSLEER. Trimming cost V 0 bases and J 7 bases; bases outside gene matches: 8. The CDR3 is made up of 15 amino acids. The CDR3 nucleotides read TGCGCCAGCAGCCAAGATCGGGCGGGGAGGGGGACCCAGTACTTC. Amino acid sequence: CASSQDRAGRGTQYF.

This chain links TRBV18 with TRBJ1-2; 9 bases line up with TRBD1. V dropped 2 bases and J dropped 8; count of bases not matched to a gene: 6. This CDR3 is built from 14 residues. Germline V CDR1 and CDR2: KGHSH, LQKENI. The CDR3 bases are TGTGCCAGCTCACCAGGACAGGGGTCATTCGGCTACACCTTC. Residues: CASSPGQGSFGYTF.

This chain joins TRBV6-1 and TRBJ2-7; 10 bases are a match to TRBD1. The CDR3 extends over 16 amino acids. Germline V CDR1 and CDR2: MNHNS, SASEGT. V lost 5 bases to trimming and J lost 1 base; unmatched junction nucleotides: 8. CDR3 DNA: TGTGCCAGCAGTCAAGGGACAGGGGCCCCGTCCTACGAGCAGTACTTC. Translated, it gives CASSQGTGAPSYEQYF.

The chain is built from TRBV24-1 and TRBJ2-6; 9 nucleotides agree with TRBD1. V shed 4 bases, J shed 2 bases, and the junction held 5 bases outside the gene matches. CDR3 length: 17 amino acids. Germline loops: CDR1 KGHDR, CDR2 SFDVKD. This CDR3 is CATSDGGQGTGANVLTF. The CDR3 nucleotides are TGTGCCACCAGTGACGGGGGACAGGGCACTGGGGCCAACGTCCTGACTTTC.

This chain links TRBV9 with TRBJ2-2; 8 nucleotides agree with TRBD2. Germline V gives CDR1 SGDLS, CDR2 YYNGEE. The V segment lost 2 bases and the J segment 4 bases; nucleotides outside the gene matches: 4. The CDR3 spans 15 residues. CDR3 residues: CASSVRLASTGELFF. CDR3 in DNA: TGTGCCAGCAGCGTCCGACTAGCGAGCACCGGGGAGCTGTTTTTT.

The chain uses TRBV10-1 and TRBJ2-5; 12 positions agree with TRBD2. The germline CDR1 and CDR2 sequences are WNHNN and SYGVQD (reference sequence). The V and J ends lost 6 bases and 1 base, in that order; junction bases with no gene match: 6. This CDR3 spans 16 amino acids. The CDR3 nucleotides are TGCGCCAGCAGCCAAGGGACTAGCGGGCGCCAAGAGACCCAGTACTTC. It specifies CASSQGTSGRQETQYF.

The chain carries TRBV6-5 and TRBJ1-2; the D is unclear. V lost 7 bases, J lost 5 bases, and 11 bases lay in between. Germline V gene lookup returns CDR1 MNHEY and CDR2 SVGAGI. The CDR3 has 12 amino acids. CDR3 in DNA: TGTGCCAGCACCGAGAGTGGTTATGGCTACACCTTC. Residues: CASTESGYGYTF.

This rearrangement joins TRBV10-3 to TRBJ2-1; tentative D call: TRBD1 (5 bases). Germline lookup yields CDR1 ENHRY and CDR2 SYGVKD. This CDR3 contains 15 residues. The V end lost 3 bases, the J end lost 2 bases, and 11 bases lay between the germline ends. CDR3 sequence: CAISETGQAYNEQFF. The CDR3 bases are TGTGCCATCAGTGAAACTGGACAAGCCTACAATGAGCAGTTCTTC.

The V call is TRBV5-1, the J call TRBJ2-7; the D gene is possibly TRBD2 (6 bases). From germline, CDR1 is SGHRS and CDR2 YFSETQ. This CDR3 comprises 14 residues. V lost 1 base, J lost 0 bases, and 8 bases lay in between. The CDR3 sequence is CASSLMGGSYEQYF. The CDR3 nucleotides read TGCGCCAGCAGCTTGATGGGGGGCTCCTACGAGCAGTACTTC. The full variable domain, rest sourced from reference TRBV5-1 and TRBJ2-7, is KAGVTQTPRYLIKTRGQQVTLSCSPISGHRSVSWYQQTPGQGLQFLFEYFSETQRNKGNFPGRFSGRQFSNSRSEMNVSTLELGDSALYLCASSLMGGSYEQYFGPGTRLTVT.

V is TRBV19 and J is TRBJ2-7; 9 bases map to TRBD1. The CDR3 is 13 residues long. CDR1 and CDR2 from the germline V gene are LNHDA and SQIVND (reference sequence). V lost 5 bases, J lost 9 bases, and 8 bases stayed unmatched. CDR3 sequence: CASSPRQGGWQYF. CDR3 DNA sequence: TGTGCCAGTAGTCCCCGACAGGGGGGATGGCAGTACTTC.